These T cell receptor beta chains were read from a single sample in a study of T-cell memory formation after mild COVID-19. TCRdb analysed the 5' RACE reads with MiXCR anew, one entry per CDR3 protein. The sample lists approximately 350,000 distinct CDR3 sequences; roughly 13% were seen once. Sequencing input: PBMCs or a T cell subset sorted from them (not recorded which). These receptors were taken from a man between 18 and 35 years old who had mild COVID-19 (a few samples of this study predate the infection). Cell type and time point are not known. The CDR3 runs from the conserved cysteine through the conserved F or W. The D gene is left open where the match is weak. Clone sizes are given selectively: once, few, many, or a class where the clone is expanded.

NA	TRBV5-1	TRBJ2-5	NA	CASSLAGPRQETQYF	TGCGCCAGCAGCTTGGCCGGGCCTAGACAAGAGACCCAGTACTTC
NA	TRBV15	TRBJ2-3	NA	CATSRDHPAGGSDTQYF	TGTGCCACCAGCAGAGATCATCCGGCGGGTGGTTCGGATACGCAGTATTTT
TRBD2	TRBV13	TRBJ2-2	NA	CASAGGGNTGELFF	TGTGCCAGCGCTGGCGGGGGGAACACCGGGGAGCTGTTTTTT
TRBD2	TRBV2	TRBJ2-1	many	CASSLAGGPDEQFF	TGTGCCAGCAGCCTAGCGGGGGGGCCCGATGAGCAGTTCTTC
NA	TRBV5-1	TRBJ1-2	few	CASSLSGYGRNYGYTF	TGCGCCAGCAGCTTGTCCGGTTACGGGCGTAACTATGGCTACACCTTC
NA	TRBV12-3/TRBV12-4	TRBJ2-3	NA	CASSWEDTQYF	TGTGCCAGCAGTTGGGAAGATACGCAGTATTTT
NA	TRBV10-3	TRBJ1-2	NA	CAIKFGGPYGYTF	TGTGCCATCAAGTTCGGCGGACCCTATGGCTACACCTTC
NA	TRBV5-1	TRBJ2-3	NA	CATNHRGAGTDTQYF	TGCGCCACCAACCATCGGGGGGCAGGCACAGATACGCAGTATTTT
NA	TRBV18	TRBJ2-1	NA	CASSSAAGTANNEQFF	TGTGCCAGCTCATCAGCAGCCGGGACGGCTAACAATGAGCAGTTCTTC
TRBD1	TRBV7-6	TRBJ1-2	NA	CASRPGTGVLSNYGYTF	TGTGCCAGCAGGCCCGGGACAGGGGTCTTATCTAACTATGGCTACACCTTC
TRBD1	TRBV7-2	TRBJ1-6	few	CASSLVGTGGSPLHF	TGTGCCAGCAGCTTAGTTGGGACAGGGGGCTCACCCCTCCACTTT
NA	TRBV2	TRBJ1-5	NA	CASSEDSSNQPQHF	TGTGCCAGCAGTGAGGACAGTAGCAATCAGCCCCAGCATTTT